There are a few counts of the clone carrying this T cell receptor beta chain. The data were obtained in a study of blood T cell repertoires in COVID-19. Study-wide background: PBMCs, B-cell-depleted T cells, or T cells were the source of the cDNA or gDNA that made up the material.

The germline V gene has CDR1 LGHDT and CDR2 YNNKEL (reference sequence). V shed 1 base and J shed 6 bases, with 5 bases lying between them. There are 12 residues in the CDR3. Clones were sequenced by immunoSEQ multiplex PCR, and TCRdb holds only the in-frame ones, with some missing. The sample lists fewer than 450,000 clones; around 88% were seen once. Sequencing used peripheral blood. The sequence was obtained from a woman aged 45-59 years with COVID-19, enrolled during active disease. The chain recombines TRBV3-1 (or the pseudogene TRBV3-2) with TRBJ2-3; D remains unclear. The CDR3 loop reads CASSQVADTQYF. CDR3 coding DNA: TGTGCCAGCAGCCAAGTCGCGGATACGCAGTATTTT.